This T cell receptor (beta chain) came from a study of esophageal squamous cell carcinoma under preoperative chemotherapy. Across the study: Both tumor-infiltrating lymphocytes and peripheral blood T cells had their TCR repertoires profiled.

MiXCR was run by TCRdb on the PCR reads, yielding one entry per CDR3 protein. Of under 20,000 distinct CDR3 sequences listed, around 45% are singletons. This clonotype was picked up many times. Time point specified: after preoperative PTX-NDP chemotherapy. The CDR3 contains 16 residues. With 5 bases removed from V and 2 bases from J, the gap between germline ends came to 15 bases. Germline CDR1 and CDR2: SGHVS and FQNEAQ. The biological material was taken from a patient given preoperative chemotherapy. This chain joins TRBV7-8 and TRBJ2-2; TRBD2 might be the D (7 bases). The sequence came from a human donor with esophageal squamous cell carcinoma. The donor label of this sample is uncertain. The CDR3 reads CASSRLGGANTGELFF. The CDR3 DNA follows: TGTGCCAGCAGCCGCCTAGGGGGGGCAAACACCGGGGAGCTGTTTTTT.